Following are 22 T cell receptor beta chains from one sample sequenced in a study of prognosis after radiotherapy for stage I lung cancer. Multiplex PCR, run in two rounds, amplified TCR beta CDR3 from genomic DNA. Used in first-round PCR were primers specific to each TRBV and TRBJ gene. One entry per CDR3 protein results from TCRdb running MiXCR on the multiplex PCR reads. The sample shows 20,000 or so distinct CDR3 sequences, around 24% of them seen only once. Sequencing used PBMCs, obtained before or after stereotactic body radiation therapy (not recorded which). The origin of the receptors is a donor at least 50 years old with non-small cell lung cancer.

The J gene is TRBJ1-2, the V gene TRBV3-1; 10 bases are shared with TRBD1. The germline V gene encodes CDR1 LGHDT and CDR2 YNNKEL (reference sequence). Trimming removed 8 bases from V and 3 bases from J; junction bases left unmatched: 6. The CDR3 totals 14 residues. The CDR3 protein is CASQGTGDHYGYTF. The CDR3 DNA is TGTGCCAGCCAAGGGACAGGGGATCACTATGGCTACACCTTC.

This clonotype has a count of ten or more. This chain links TRBV3-1 with TRBJ2-1, with a possible D match to TRBD2 (6 bases). Deletions cut 4 bases from V and 9 bases from J, with 13 bases between. This CDR3 region has 13 residues. Looked up from germline, CDR1 is LGHDT and CDR2 is YNNKEL (reference sequence). The CDR3 bases are TGTGCCAGCAGCCCCAGACTAGTCGGTGAGCAGTTCTTC. It encodes CASSPRLVGEQFF.

This clonotype was counted many times. The chain employs TRBV3-1 and TRBJ2-6; D remains ambiguous. Between the trimmed V and J ends, which lost 2 bases and 0 bases, there was a span of 5 bases. The CDR3 runs 15 residues. Per the germline V gene, CDR1 is LGHDT and CDR2 is YNNKEL (reference sequence). The CDR3 DNA reads as TGTGCCAGCAGCCAACAGTACTCTGGGGCCAACGTCCTGACTTTC. This gives the protein CASSQQYSGANVLTF.

The rearrangement uses TRBV4-3 and TRBJ2-2, with D unclear. The germline V gene has CDR1 LGHNA and CDR2 YSLEER. CDR3 length: 16 amino acids. The V gene lost 0 bases and the J gene lost 0 bases, with 8 bases spanning the gap. The CDR3 region is CASSQDVVSNTGELFF. CDR3 in DNA: TGCGCCAGCAGCCAAGACGTGGTTTCGAACACCGGGGAGCTGTTTTTT.

This clonotype was counted at least ten times. V and J are TRBV30 and TRBJ1-1, with D perhaps matching TRBD1 (6 bases). The CDR3 consists of 13 residues. V gave up 0 bases and J gave up 7 bases, with 12 bases separating them. Germline values: CDR1 GTSNPN, CDR2 SVGIG (reference sequence). The CDR3 loop is CAWSVIQGHEAFF. DNA of the CDR3: TGTGCCTGGAGTGTAATACAGGGCCATGAAGCTTTCTTT.

This clonotype was counted ten times or more. This chain uses TRBV11-2 with TRBJ2-1; no clear D gene. Trimming pared 3 bases from V and 5 bases from J, leaving 11 bases between. Germline-derived CDR1 and CDR2 are SGHAT and FQNNGV. The CDR3 has 14 amino acids. CDR3 in DNA: TGTGCCAGCAGCTTTACTCGCGGTAACAATGAGCAGTTCTTC. Translation gives CASSFTRGNNEQFF.

As regards this clonotype: Only one base separates this from a far larger clonotype, so it likely reflects a read error. The V and J genes are TRBV30 and TRBJ2-4; 11 nucleotides agree with TRBD2. From germline, CDR1 is GTSNPN and CDR2 SVGIG (reference sequence). This CDR3 spans 16 amino acids. CDR3 DNA: TGTGCCTGGAGCCTACTAGCGGGAGTGGAGTACAATGAGAAGTTCTTC. Encoded protein: CAWSLLAGVEYNEKFF.

This clonotype was recorded at least ten times. The gene calls are TRBV27 and TRBJ1-4; no reliable D call. The CDR3 consists of 12 residues. The V end lost 8 bases, the J end lost 8 bases, and 12 bases lay between the germline ends. The germline V gene encodes CDR1 MNHEY and CDR2 SMNVEV (reference sequence). For the CDR3, the DNA is TGTGCCAGCGGCCCAATAGGGGAAAAACTGTTTTTT. This sequence encodes CASGPIGEKLFF.

About this clonotype: A read error is likely here: a far larger clone is one base away. J is TRBJ1-1 and V is TRBV2, with a tentative D call TRBD1 (6 bases). The germline V and J ends were trimmed by 10 bases and 11 bases, with 20 bases remaining between them. From germline, CDR1 is SNHLY and CDR2 FYNNEI. The CDR3 has 12 amino acids. In DNA form, the CDR3 reads TGTGCCAACAGCCTCCCGGGACAAAGGGCTTTCTTT. It yields the protein CANSLPGQRAFF.

About this clonotype itself: A read error likely explains this, since a far larger clone differs by one base. It is likely a read error, because the conserved phenylalanine at the end of the CDR3 is missing. The rearrangement links TRBV2 to TRBJ2-5; TRBD2 is a possible D gene (6 bases). The assigned J gene may be wrong: the sequence end matches TRBJ2-1 better. CDR3 length: 13 amino acids. Germline CDR1 SNHLY, CDR2 FYNNEI. The CDR3 loop is CASSEGLGDEQFS. CDR3 DNA sequence: TGTGCCAGCAGTGAAGGACTAGGGGATGAGCAGTTCTCC.

In this sample, this clonotype turned up many times. The chain couples TRBV6-1 to TRBJ2-1, with TRBD2 matching over 9 bases. CDR3 length equals 15 residues. V shed 3 bases, J shed 4 bases, and the junction held 4 bases outside the gene matches. CDR1 and CDR2 (germline): MNHNS, SASEGT. The CDR3 DNA follows: TGTGCCAGCAGTGACGGACTAGCGTCTTACAATGAGCAGTTCTTC. This gives the protein CASSDGLASYNEQFF.

This clonotype has ten or more counts. This chain uses TRBV20-1 with TRBJ2-3, with D unclear. CDR3 size: 11 residues. Germline V gene data show CDR1 as DFQATT and CDR2 as SNEGSKA (reference sequence). The CDR3 region has the DNA TGCAGGGCTGGGGACACAGATACGCAGTATTTT. Translating it yields CRAGDTDTQYF.

As regards this clonotype: The likely explanation is a read error, given a far larger clone one base away. V and J are TRBV6-4 and TRBJ2-2, with 10 bases lining up with TRBD1. Looked up from germline, CDR1 is MRHNA and CDR2 is SNTAGT. The CDR3 totals 13 residues. The CDR3 DNA sequence: TGTGCCAGCATAGGGACAGGGGTCGGGGATCTGTTTTTT. Translating gives CASIGTGVGDLFF.

This clonotype was observed many times. The chain carries TRBV7-2 and TRBJ2-5; no reliable D call. CDR3 length equals 12 residues. Germline V gene sequence: CDR1 SGHTA, CDR2 FQGNSA. V shed 0 bases and J shed 4 bases, with 3 bases lying between them. The CDR3 loop reads CASSLALETQYF. The CDR3 bases are TGTGCCAGCAGCTTAGCGCTAGAGACCCAGTACTTC.

As concerns this clonotype: The junction departs from the called germline gene at one end, perhaps through a read error. V usage is TRBV28 and J usage is TRBJ1-2; possibly TRBD1 for D (6 bases). CDR3 length equals 15 residues. The germline V gene has CDR1 MDHEN and CDR2 SYDVKM. DNA of the CDR3: TGTGCCGGCAGTCCAATCGACAGGAGTCACTATGGCCACACCTTC. It yields the protein CAGSPIDRSHYGHTF.

This clonotype was seen many times. This may stem from a read error, because a much larger clone lies one nucleotide away. J is TRBJ2-7 and V is TRBV4-2, with TRBD2 matching over 8 bases. Germline V gene sequence: CDR1 LGHNA, CDR2 YNFKEQ. This CDR3 spans 14 amino acids. CDR3 residues: CASSQASGSYAQYF. CDR3 sequence (DNA): TGTGCCAGCAGCCAGGCGAGCGGGAGTTACGCGCAGTACTTC.

This clonotype was recorded at least ten times. J is TRBJ2-1 and V is TRBV28, with TRBD1 identical over 7 bases. Germline V gene data show CDR1 as MDHEN and CDR2 as SYDVKM. J was trimmed by 0 bases and V by 2 bases; bases with no gene match: 7. The CDR3 consists of 17 residues. The CDR3 DNA reads as TGTGCCAGCAGTTTACCGACAGGGTTTAGCTCCTACAATGAGCAGTTCTTC. Protein sequence: CASSLPTGFSSYNEQFF.

Many counts were recorded for this clonotype. CDR3 in amino acids: CASSLSGVEFF. CDR3 coding DNA: TGTGCCAGCAGCTTGTCGGGAGTGGAGTTCTTC. The V and J genes are TRBV7-9 and TRBJ2-1; D may be TRBD2 (6 bases). V shed 3 bases and J shed 14 bases, with 11 bases lying between them. CDR3 length equals 11 residues. CDR1 and CDR2 from the germline V gene are SEHNR and FQNEAQ (reference sequence). The complete variable domain, with remaining parts taken from reference TRBV7-9 and TRBJ2-1, reads DTGVSQNPRHKITKRGQNVTFRCDPISEHNRLYWYRQTLGQGPEFLTYFQNEAQLEKSRLLSDRFSAERPKGSFSTLEIQRTEQGDSAMYLCASSLSGVEFFGPGTRLTVL.

This clonotype was seen ten or more times. V is TRBV5-1 and J is TRBJ1-2; weak D call: TRBD1 (5 bases). Germline V gene data show CDR1 as SGHRS and CDR2 as YFSETQ. V lost 4 bases to trimming and J lost 6 bases, with 13 bases between them. The CDR3 covers 13 residues. The CDR3 nucleotides are TGCGCCAGCAGCGTGGGACTTTCCGATGGCTACACCTTC. Protein product: CASSVGLSDGYTF.

By sample share, this clonotype is medium-sized. This sequence joins TRBV6-1 and TRBJ2-1; 12 bases are shared with TRBD2. V lost 3 bases and J lost 8; bases outside the gene matches: 14. Per germline, CDR1 MNHNS and CDR2 SASEGT. This CDR3 contains 18 residues. DNA of the CDR3: TGTGCCAGCAGTGAGAACCCTCCGGGACTAGCGGGTTGGGATGAGCAGTTCTTC. Residues: CASSENPPGLAGWDEQFF.

The CDR3 sequence is CSAIPGQCRNSNQPQHF. The CDR3 DNA reads TGCAGTGCTATTCCGGGACAGTGTCGTAATAGCAATCAGCCCCAGCATTTT. This rearrangement joins TRBV20-1 to TRBJ1-5; 7 nucleotides align to TRBD1. The CDR3 extends over 17 amino acids. The germline CDR1 and CDR2 sequences are DFQATT and SNEGSKA (reference sequence). V gave up 4 bases and J gave up 0 bases; unmatched junction bases: 12.

This clonotype is categorized as medium-sized. The chain recombines TRBV12-3 or TRBV12-4 with TRBJ2-1; no firm D call. This CDR3 is built from 13 residues. The V end was cut by 3 bases, the J end by 6 bases, with 9 bases between. CDR3 bases: TGTGCCAGCAGTTTCGACCCCATCAATGAGCAGTTCTTC. It is translated as CASSFDPINEQFF.